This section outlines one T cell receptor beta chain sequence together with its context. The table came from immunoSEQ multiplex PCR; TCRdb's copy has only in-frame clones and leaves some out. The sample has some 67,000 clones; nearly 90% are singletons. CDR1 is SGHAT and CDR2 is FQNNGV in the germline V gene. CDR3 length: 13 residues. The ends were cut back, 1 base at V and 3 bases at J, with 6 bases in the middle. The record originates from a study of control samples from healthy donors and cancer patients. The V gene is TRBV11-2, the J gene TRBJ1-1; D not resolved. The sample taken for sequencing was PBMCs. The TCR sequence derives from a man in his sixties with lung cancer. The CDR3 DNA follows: TGTGCCAGCAGCTTAGGATCCTACACTGAAGCTTTCTTT. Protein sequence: CASSLGSYTEAFF.